This paragraph covers one TCR beta chain sequence. Generated by immunoSEQ multiplex PCR, the TCRdb table keeps only in-frame clones and is missing some. The table has roughly 100,000 clones, about four fifths seen once; the top ten hold less than 6%. Germline-derived CDR1 and CDR2 are LNHDA and SQIVND (reference sequence). V gave up 9 bases and J gave up 6 bases; unmatched junction bases: 14. The CDR3 sequence is 16 residues long. The data originate from a study of blood T cell repertoires in COVID-19. Across the whole study: In each case, the material was cDNA or gDNA derived from T cells, B-cell-depleted T cells, or PBMCs.

The receptor comes from a man at least 80 years old with COVID-19, enrolled during active disease. The chain carries TRBV19 and TRBJ2-2; TRBD1 aligns across 9 bases. What was sequenced was peripheral blood. In DNA form, the CDR3 reads TGTGCCAGCCTGTTCGGACAGGGGTTCGGGTCCGGGGAGCTGTTTTTT. Amino acids: CASLFGQGFGSGELFF.